These 31 T cell receptor beta chains were sequenced from one sample in a study of cytomegalovirus exposure and HLA in healthy donors. PCR used 60 Vbeta primers and 13 Jbeta primers. Here immunoSEQ multiplex PCR was the method, and the copy in TCRdb shows in-frame clones only, minus some. The profile covers about 97,000 clones, with less than 9.5% appearing a single time and 5% to 5.5% taken by the ten largest. Specimen: PBMCs. The receptors were gathered from a man in his fifties in good health and CMV-seropositive.

V usage is TRBV2 and J usage is TRBJ2-1, with 11 bases fitting TRBD2. The CDR3 runs to 14 residues. Trimming removed 7 bases from V and 8 bases from J; junction bases left unmatched: 7. Germline CDR1 reads SNHLY; CDR2 reads FYNNEI. The CDR3 region has the DNA TGTGCCAGCAATTTCGCACTAGCGGGAGATGAGCAGTTCTTC. This codes for CASNFALAGDEQFF.

This clone was observed a few times. The gene calls are TRBV5-1 and TRBJ1-2; 8 bases agree with TRBD1. V was clipped by 3 bases and J by 8 bases; unmatched bases: 18. This CDR3 spans 17 amino acids. CDR1 SGHRS and CDR2 YFSETQ come from the germline V gene. The CDR3 region is CASSSQVLPTGASGYTF. DNA for the CDR3: TGCGCCAGCAGCTCCCAAGTCCTCCCGACAGGGGCGAGCGGCTACACCTTC.

The J gene is TRBJ1-1, the V gene TRBV19; TRBD1 is a possible D gene (5 bases). The CDR3 contains 11 residues. With 5 bases removed from V and 6 bases from J, the gap between germline ends came to 7 bases. Germline-derived CDR1 and CDR2 are LNHDA and SQIVND (reference sequence). The CDR3 protein is CASSQGAEAFF. As DNA, the CDR3 is TGTGCCAGTAGTCAGGGTGCTGAAGCTTTCTTT.

This clone showed up just a few times. The rearrangement uses TRBV6-1 and TRBJ2-1, with TRBD2 as a possible D gene (5 bases). Germline CDR1 reads MNHNS; CDR2 reads SASEGT. V lost 6 bases and J lost 0, with 9 bases in between. The CDR3 length is 14 residues. The CDR3 spells CASSADFSYNEQFF. CDR3 sequence (DNA): TGTGCCAGCAGCGCGGACTTCTCCTACAATGAGCAGTTCTTC.

This clone showed up just a few times. The V and J genes are TRBV28 and TRBJ2-1; 9 bases fit TRBD2. V lost 11 bases and J lost 7; bases outside the gene matches: 9. Germline CDR1 is MDHEN and CDR2 is SYDVKM. CDR3 length: 13 residues. DNA for the CDR3: TGTGCCTCAGTCAGCGGGAGGCGTAATGAGCAGTTCTTC. This codes for CASVSGRRNEQFF.

This clone appeared many times. V is TRBV6-1 and J is TRBJ1-1; possibly TRBD1 for D (5 bases). V was trimmed by 5 bases and J by 1 base, leaving 11 bases between them. The CDR3 consists of 14 residues. Germline-derived CDR1 and CDR2 are MNHNS and SASEGT. The CDR3 DNA reads as TGTGCCAGCAGTCTTCTAACAGGGAACACTGAAGCTTTCTTT. It is translated as CASSLLTGNTEAFF.

The rearrangement uses TRBV15 and TRBJ1-5; D uncertain. The CDR3 totals 15 residues. Deletions cut 1 base from V and 2 bases from J, with 9 bases between. Germline V CDR1 and CDR2: LNHNV, YYDKDF (reference sequence). The CDR3 loop is CATSRAPVGNQPQHF. CDR3 DNA: TGTGCCACCAGCAGAGCCCCGGTGGGCAATCAGCCCCAGCATTTT.

This clone occurred a few times. The CDR3 sequence: CASSIEDRGGEQYF. CDR3 nucleotides: TGTGCCAGTAGTATAGAGGACAGGGGCGGCGAGCAGTACTTC. The V call is TRBV19, the J call TRBJ2-7; 9 bases map to TRBD1. The trim removed 0 bases at V and 6 bases at J, leaving 3 bases unmatched. From germline, CDR1 is LNHDA and CDR2 SQIVND (reference sequence). The CDR3 length is 14 residues.

This clone was picked up a small number of times. The chain joins TRBV9 to TRBJ2-1, with a tentative D call TRBD2 (6 bases). This CDR3 has 15 residues. Germline lookup yields CDR1 SGDLS and CDR2 YYNGEE. Trimming took off 4 bases at V and 3 bases at J, with 14 bases between the two ends. The CDR3 loop is CASSPRDFFYNEQFF. Here the CDR3 DNA reads TGTGCCAGCAGCCCCCGGGACTTCTTCTACAATGAGCAGTTCTTC.

This chain links TRBV7-2 with TRBJ2-7, with 10 bases identical to TRBD2. Per the germline V gene, CDR1 is SGHTA and CDR2 is FQGNSA. V lost 1 base and J lost 2; bases outside the gene matches: 2. This CDR3 contains 15 residues. As DNA, the CDR3 is TGTGCCAGCAGCTTAGAGGGGACTAGCGCCTACGAGCAGTACTTC. Protein sequence: CASSLEGTSAYEQYF.

This clone was counted ten times or more. The chain carries TRBV7-9 and TRBJ2-7; 7 bases agree with TRBD1. Looked up from germline, CDR1 is SEHNR and CDR2 is FQNEAQ (reference sequence). J gave up 1 base and V 6 bases, and 12 bases lay outside the gene matches. The CDR3 contains 16 residues. Here the CDR3 reads CASSPRDSYRSYEQYF. The CDR3, as DNA: TGTGCCAGCAGTCCCCGGGACAGCTACAGATCCTACGAGCAGTACTTC. The entire variable domain, with the rest obtained from reference TRBV7-9 and TRBJ2-7, is as follows: DTGVSQNPRHKITKRGQNVTFRCDPISEHNRLYWYRQTLGQGPEFLTYFQNEAQLEKSRLLSDRFSAERPKGSFSTLEIQRTEQGDSAMYLCASSPRDSYRSYEQYFGPGTRLTVT.

The chain recombines TRBV7-8 with TRBJ2-7; possible D gene TRBD2, 5 bases. V gave up 7 bases and J gave up 1 base, with 14 bases separating them. From germline, CDR1 is SGHVS and CDR2 FQNEAQ. The CDR3 loop spans 14 amino acids. The CDR3 region is CASTSGINSYEQYF. CDR3 nucleotide sequence: TGTGCCAGCACCTCGGGAATAAATTCCTACGAGCAGTACTTC.

This chain links TRBV19 with TRBJ1-2, with 10 bases aligning to TRBD1. This CDR3 has 14 amino acids. V trimming: 5 bases; J trimming: 5 bases; junction bases outside the gene matches: 5. Germline CDR1 reads LNHDA; CDR2 reads SQIVND (reference sequence). The CDR3 coding sequence is TGTGCCAGTAGTGACAGGGGGCGAGGTTATGGCTACACCTTC. Translating gives CASSDRGRGYGYTF.

This rearrangement joins TRBV29-1 to TRBJ2-1; 10 bases are shared with TRBD1. The CDR3 spans 18 residues. V trimming: 0 bases; J trimming: 2 bases; junction bases outside the gene matches: 10. Per germline, CDR1 SQVTM and CDR2 ANQGSEA. CDR3 region: CSVEDGRQGAIPYNEQFF. The CDR3 bases are TGCAGCGTTGAAGATGGTCGACAGGGGGCGATCCCCTACAATGAGCAGTTCTTC.

This chain joins TRBV6-6 and TRBJ2-7; D perhaps matches TRBD1 (5 bases). V was shortened by 5 bases and J by 3 bases, with 11 bases between the two germline ends. Germline CDR1 and CDR2: MNHNY and SVGAGI (reference sequence). CDR3 length equals 13 residues. In nucleotides, the CDR3 is TGTGCCAGCAGTCCAGGGCTGAGCTACGAGCAGTACTTC. Encoded protein: CASSPGLSYEQYF.

The gene calls are TRBV6-1 and TRBJ2-1; D is perhaps TRBD1 (6 bases). The germline V gene has CDR1 MNHNS and CDR2 SASEGT. V lost 0 bases, J lost 1 base, and 13 bases lay in between. This CDR3 has 17 amino acids. The CDR3 loop reads CASSEALGTNSYNEQFF. In DNA, the CDR3 is TGTGCCAGCAGTGAAGCGCTTGGGACAAATTCCTACAATGAGCAGTTCTTC.

This clone was picked up many times. This specimen includes other DNA sequences encoding the same CDR3. The chain employs TRBV9 and TRBJ1-2, with D hard to call. V lost 0 bases, J lost 5 bases, and 5 bases lay in between. The CDR3 spans 12 residues. Germline V gene sequence: CDR1 SGDLS, CDR2 YYNGEE. CDR3 nucleotides: TGTGCCAGCAGCGTAGCCACTTATGGCTACACCTTC. It encodes CASSVATYGYTF.

This clone was seen more than once but under ten times. The chain employs TRBV5-8 and TRBJ2-7, with 10 bases identical to TRBD2. Germline V CDR1 and CDR2: SGHTS, YDEGEE. V lost 7 bases and J lost 2; bases outside the gene matches: 0. The CDR3 has 12 amino acids. CDR3 region: CASGLAAYEQYF. The DNA for the CDR3 is TGTGCCAGCGGACTAGCGGCCTACGAGCAGTACTTC.

This clone was detected ten times or more. The CDR3 protein is CSVGQDNTDTQYF. CDR3 DNA: TGCAGCGTGGGACAGGATAACACAGATACGCAGTATTTT. This chain connects TRBV29-1 to TRBJ2-3; TRBD1 agrees at 8 bases. The germline gives CDR1 SQVTM, CDR2 ANQGSEA. The CDR3 covers 13 residues. With 6 bases clipped from V and 2 bases from J, the junction kept 4 bases outside the gene matches.

The CDR3 DNA reads TGCGCCAGCAGCCCCTTGAGGAGGAGCGGAACGGAGCAGTACTTC. Translated, it gives CASSPLRRSGTEQYF. The V call is TRBV5-1, the J call TRBJ2-7, with D possibly matching TRBD2 (5 bases). The CDR3 has 15 residues. Germline CDR1 SGHRS, CDR2 YFSETQ. Trimming shortened V by 4 bases and J by 7 bases, and 21 bases separated the two germline ends.

This clone was counted between two and nine times. This chain's CDR3 is CASNSGDTDTQYF. The CDR3, as DNA: TGCGCCAGCAACAGCGGAGACACAGATACGCAGTATTTT. V and J are TRBV5-1 and TRBJ2-3; perhaps TRBD2 as D (5 bases). The CDR3 totals 13 residues. V dropped 6 bases and J dropped 2 bases, with 10 bases sitting between them. Per the germline V gene, CDR1 is SGHRS and CDR2 is YFSETQ. The full variable domain, completed using reference TRBV5-1 and TRBJ2-3, is KAGVTQTPRYLIKTRGQQVTLSCSPISGHRSVSWYQQTPGQGLQFLFEYFSETQRNKGNFPGRFSGRQFSNSRSEMNVSTLELGDSALYLCASNSGDTDTQYFGPGTRLTVL.

This clone was seen a few times. The chain recombines TRBV4-3 with TRBJ2-1, with D perhaps TRBD2 (6 bases). CDR3 length: 15 residues. Looked up from germline, CDR1 is LGHNA and CDR2 is YSLEER. Trimming took off 3 bases at V and 0 bases at J, with 9 bases between the two ends. This CDR3 reads CASSHGGSSYNEQFF. The CDR3 nucleotides are TGCGCCAGCAGCCACGGAGGGAGCTCCTACAATGAGCAGTTCTTC.

V is TRBV6-5 and J is TRBJ1-5, with 7 bases aligning to TRBD1. The CDR3 is 15 residues long. V lost 4 bases and J lost 0; bases outside the gene matches: 3. The germline V gene encodes CDR1 MNHEY and CDR2 SVGAGI. CDR3 protein: CASSLTGNSNQPQHF. The CDR3 DNA is TGTGCCAGCAGTTTGACAGGGAATAGCAATCAGCCCCAGCATTTT.

The chain couples TRBV28 to TRBJ1-5, with 10 bases matching TRBD1. The CDR3 is 16 amino acids. Germline trimming cut 9 bases from V and 0 bases from J; bases unmatched to any gene: 8. Germline lookup yields CDR1 MDHEN and CDR2 SYDVKM. In nucleotides, the CDR3 is TGTGCCAGTTCCGGGACAGGGGCTCGTAGCAATCAGCCCCAGCATTTT. Translated: CASSGTGARSNQPQHF.

This clone came up a few times. This chain links TRBV10-2 with TRBJ1-2; D gene uncertain. The CDR3 covers 12 residues. With 6 bases removed from V and 2 bases from J, the gap between germline ends came to 7 bases. Germline CDR1 is WSHSY and CDR2 is SAAADI. CDR3 DNA sequence: TGCGCCAGCAGGTCAGAAAACTATGGCTACACCTTC. It encodes CASRSENYGYTF.

There are a few counts of this clone. The genes are TRBV2 and TRBJ1-4; 7 bases map to TRBD1. The CDR3 spans 14 residues. V dropped 8 bases and J dropped 4; count of bases not matched to a gene: 7. CDR1 SNHLY and CDR2 FYNNEI come from the germline V gene. This chain's CDR3 is CASGARGHNEKLFF. CDR3 nucleotide sequence: TGTGCCAGCGGCGCAAGGGGGCATAATGAAAAACTGTTTTTT.

J is TRBJ2-7 and V is TRBV2; D call uncertain. With 4 bases removed from V and 5 bases from J, the gap between germline ends came to 6 bases. Germline assignment: CDR1 SNHLY and CDR2 FYNNEI. The CDR3 covers 11 residues. CDR3 DNA: TGTGCCAGCAGTGTAAGAGACGAGCAGTACTTC. Its translation: CASSVRDEQYF.

This sequence joins TRBV4-1 and TRBJ1-1; 8 positions agree with TRBD1. Losses at the gene ends were 4 bases for V and 1 base for J; bases not matched to a gene: 14. This CDR3 is 18 amino acids long. Germline CDR1 MGHRA, CDR2 YSYEKL. The CDR3: CASSPPGQGAIGNTEAFF. The CDR3 region has the DNA TGCGCCAGCAGCCCCCCGGGCCAGGGGGCTATTGGGAACACTGAAGCTTTCTTT.

The CDR3 region is CASSQDPSGLGTDTQYF. The CDR3 coding sequence is TGCGCCAGCAGCCAAGATCCCAGCGGGCTTGGCACAGATACGCAGTATTTT. The genes are TRBV4-1 and TRBJ2-3; possibly TRBD2 for D (6 bases). This CDR3 is built from 17 residues. Germline V lookup: CDR1 MGHRA, CDR2 YSYEKL. Trimming took 0 bases from V and 1 from J, leaving 14 bases between them.

This clone has a handful of counts. The chain couples TRBV5-6 to TRBJ1-1, with D possibly TRBD1 on 5 matching bases. CDR3 length: 12 amino acids. CDR1 and CDR2 (germline): SGHDT, YYEEEE. Trimming shortened V by 3 bases and J by 10 bases, and 13 bases separated the two germline ends. The CDR3, as DNA: TGTGCCAGCAGCTCAGGGCGGTTTGCAGCTTTCTTT. Amino acids: CASSSGRFAAFF.

This clone was seen a handful of times. The CDR3 is CSALLAEETQYF. CDR3 sequence (DNA): TGCAGCGCGTTACTAGCGGAAGAGACCCAGTACTTC. The chain employs TRBV29-1 and TRBJ2-5; 8 bases fit TRBD2. V was clipped by 7 bases and J by 3 bases; unmatched bases: 4. Looked up from germline, CDR1 is SQVTM and CDR2 is ANQGSEA. This CDR3 has 12 amino acids.